This T cell receptor (beta chain) was recorded in a study of CD8+ T cells in alopecia areata. Turning to the study itself: Oral tofacitinib, 5 to 10 mg twice daily, was given in an open-label trial.

Study-level findings and limits: Under tofacitinib, fewer expanded CD8+ clones appeared among the top 100 scalp clones. Many expanded lesional clones remained in scalp and blood on tofacitinib.

Regarding treatment: oral pan-JAK inhibitor, 5-10 mg twice daily. Turning to this clone: The antigen is undetermined.

The CDR3 has 15 residues. Germline-derived CDR1 and CDR2 are SGHDN and FVKESK. The V end lost 0 bases, the J end lost 6 bases, and 14 bases lay between the germline ends. Sequencing templates came from extracted RNA that was reverse transcribed into cDNA. Using immunoSEQ multiplex PCR, the repertoire was profiled, and TCRdb retains in-frame clones only, with some absent. Counted here are 190,000 or so clones, around 60% occurring once; the ten biggest clones make up around an eighth. This specimen consisted of CD8+ T cells sorted from blood, obtained at week 24, from a patient treated with tofacitinib. The chain links TRBV14 to TRBJ1-2; D gene uncertain. This clonotype was sampled from a human donor with alopecia areata. In DNA form, the CDR3 reads TGTGCCAGCAGCCAAGATCGTAGAGGGATCGATGGCTACACCTTC. It encodes CASSQDRRGIDGYTF. The whole variable domain, remainder taken from reference TRBV14 and TRBJ1-2, is EAGVTQFPSHSVIEKGQTVTLRCDPISGHDNLYWYRRVMGKEIKFLLHFVKESKQDESGMPNNRFLAERTGGTYSTLKVQPAELEDSGVYFCASSQDRRGIDGYTFGSGTRLTVV.